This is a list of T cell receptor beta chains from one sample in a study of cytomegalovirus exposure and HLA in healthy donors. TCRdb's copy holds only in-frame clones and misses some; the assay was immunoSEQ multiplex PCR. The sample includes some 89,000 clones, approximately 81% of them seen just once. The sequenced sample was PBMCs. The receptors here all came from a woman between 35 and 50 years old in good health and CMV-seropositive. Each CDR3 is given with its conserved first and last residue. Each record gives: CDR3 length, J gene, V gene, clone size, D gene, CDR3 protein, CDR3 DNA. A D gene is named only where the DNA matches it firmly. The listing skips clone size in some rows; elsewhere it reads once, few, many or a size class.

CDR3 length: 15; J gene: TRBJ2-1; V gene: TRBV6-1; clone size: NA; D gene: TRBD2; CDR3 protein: CASRRLAGVGNEQFF; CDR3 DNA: TGTGCCAGCAGAAGACTAGCGGGAGTAGGCAATGAGCAGTTCTTC
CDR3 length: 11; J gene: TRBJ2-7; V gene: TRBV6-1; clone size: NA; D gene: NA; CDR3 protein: CASSPDSEQYF; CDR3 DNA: TGTGCCAGCAGTCCGGACTCCGAGCAGTACTTC
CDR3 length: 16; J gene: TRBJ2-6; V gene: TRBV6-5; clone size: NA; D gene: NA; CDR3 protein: CASSYRQLLGANVLTF; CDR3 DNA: TGTGCCAGCAGCTACCGACAGCTCCTCGGGGCCAACGTCCTGACTTTC
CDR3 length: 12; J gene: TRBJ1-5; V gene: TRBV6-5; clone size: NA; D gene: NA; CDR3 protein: CASRRPEQGQHF; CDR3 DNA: TGTGCCAGCAGGAGACCGGAACAGGGCCAGCATTTT
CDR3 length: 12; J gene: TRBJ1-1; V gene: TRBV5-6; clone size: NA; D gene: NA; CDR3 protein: CASSLTRGEAFF; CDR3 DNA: TGTGCCAGCAGCTTAACCCGGGGGGAAGCTTTCTTT
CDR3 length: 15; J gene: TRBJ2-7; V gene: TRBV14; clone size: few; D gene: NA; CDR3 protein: CASSQHTGEIYEQYF; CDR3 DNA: TGTGCCAGCAGCCAACACACGGGAGAAATCTACGAGCAGTACTTC
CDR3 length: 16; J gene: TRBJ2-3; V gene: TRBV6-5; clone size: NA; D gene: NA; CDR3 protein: CASSSESTRNRDTQYF; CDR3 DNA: TGTGCCAGCAGTTCGGAATCGACAAGGAATAGAGATACGCAGTATTTT
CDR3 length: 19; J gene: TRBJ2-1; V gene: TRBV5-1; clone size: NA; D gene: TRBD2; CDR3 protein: CASSSQTSGRRWVYNEQFF; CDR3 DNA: TGCGCCAGCAGCTCCCAGACTAGCGGGAGGCGTTGGGTCTACAATGAGCAGTTCTTC
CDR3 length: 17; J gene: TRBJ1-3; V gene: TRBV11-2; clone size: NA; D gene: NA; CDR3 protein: CASSLDLPGNSGNTIYF; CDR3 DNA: TGTGCCAGCAGCTTAGATCTCCCGGGGAACTCTGGAAACACCATATATTTT
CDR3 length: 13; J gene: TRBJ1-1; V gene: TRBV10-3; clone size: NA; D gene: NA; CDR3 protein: CAITAQGNTEAFF; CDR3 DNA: TGTGCCATCACGGCACAGGGGAACACTGAAGCTTTCTTT
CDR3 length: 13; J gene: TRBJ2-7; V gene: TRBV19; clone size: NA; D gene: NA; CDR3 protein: CASRNRVSYEQYF; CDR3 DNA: TGTGCCAGTAGAAACAGGGTCTCGTACGAGCAGTACTTC
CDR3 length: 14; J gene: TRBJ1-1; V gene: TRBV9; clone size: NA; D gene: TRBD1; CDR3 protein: CASGTGTGVTEAFF; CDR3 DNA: TGTGCCAGCGGCACCGGGACAGGGGTCACTGAAGCTTTCTTT
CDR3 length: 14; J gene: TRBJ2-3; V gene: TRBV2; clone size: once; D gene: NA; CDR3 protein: CASSVGLLTDTQYF; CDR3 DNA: TGTGCCAGCAGTGTTGGACTTCTCACAGATACGCAGTATTTT
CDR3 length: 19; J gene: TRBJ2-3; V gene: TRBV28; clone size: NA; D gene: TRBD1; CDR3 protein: CASTGDRGSASTSTDTQYF; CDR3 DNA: TGTGCCAGCACTGGGGACAGGGGGAGCGCCTCGACTAGCACAGATACGCAGTATTTT
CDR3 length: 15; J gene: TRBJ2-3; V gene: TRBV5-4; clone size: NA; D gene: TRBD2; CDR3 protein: CASSRSGVSTDTQYF; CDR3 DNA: TGTGCCAGCAGCCGTAGCGGGGTTAGCACAGATACGCAGTATTTT
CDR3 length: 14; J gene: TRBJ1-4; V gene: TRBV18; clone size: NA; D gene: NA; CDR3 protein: CASSSTETNEKLFF; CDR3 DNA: TGTGCCAGCTCATCTACAGAAACTAATGAAAAACTGTTTTTT
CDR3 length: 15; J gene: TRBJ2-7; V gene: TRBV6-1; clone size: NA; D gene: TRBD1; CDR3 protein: CASITPGQGDYEQYF; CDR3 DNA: TGTGCCAGCATTACACCGGGACAGGGCGATTACGAGCAGTACTTC
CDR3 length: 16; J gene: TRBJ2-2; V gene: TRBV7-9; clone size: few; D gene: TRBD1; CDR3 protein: CSSSRGRGQGTGELFF; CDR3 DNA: TGTTCCAGCAGCCGCGGGAGAGGACAGGGGACCGGGGAGCTGTTTTTT
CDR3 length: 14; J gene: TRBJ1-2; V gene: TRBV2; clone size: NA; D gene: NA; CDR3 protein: CASSVFRDTYGYTF; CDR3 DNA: TGTGCCAGCAGCGTATTCCGGGACACTTATGGCTACACCTTC
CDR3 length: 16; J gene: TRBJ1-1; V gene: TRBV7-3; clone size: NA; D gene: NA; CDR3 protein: CASSPRGAGSGTEAFF; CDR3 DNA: TGTGCCAGCAGCCCCCGGGGGGCAGGCTCTGGCACTGAAGCTTTCTTT
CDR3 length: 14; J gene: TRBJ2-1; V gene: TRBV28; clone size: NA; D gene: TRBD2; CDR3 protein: CASGTSGFYNEQFF; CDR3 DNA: TGTGCCAGCGGGACTAGCGGCTTCTACAATGAGCAGTTCTTC
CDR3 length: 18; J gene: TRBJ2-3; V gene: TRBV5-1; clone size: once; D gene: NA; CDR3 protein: CASSSPSEQGGRVGTQYF; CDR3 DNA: TGCGCCAGCAGCTCCCCCTCCGAACAGGGTGGGAGAGTGGGTACGCAGTATTTT
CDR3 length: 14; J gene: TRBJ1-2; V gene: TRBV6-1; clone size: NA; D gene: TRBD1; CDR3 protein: CASSELRGNYGYTF; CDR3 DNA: TGTGCCAGCAGTGAACTCAGGGGGAACTATGGCTACACCTTC
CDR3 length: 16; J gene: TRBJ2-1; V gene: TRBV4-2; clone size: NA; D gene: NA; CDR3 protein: CASSQDPSGPYNEQFF; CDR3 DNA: TGTGCCAGCAGCCAAGATCCCAGCGGGCCATACAATGAGCAGTTCTTC
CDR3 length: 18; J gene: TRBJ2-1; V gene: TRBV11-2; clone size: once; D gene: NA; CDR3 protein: CASSFVLPRLGEMNEQFF; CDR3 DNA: TGTGCCAGCAGCTTCGTGCTGCCTAGACTTGGGGAGATGAATGAGCAGTTCTTC
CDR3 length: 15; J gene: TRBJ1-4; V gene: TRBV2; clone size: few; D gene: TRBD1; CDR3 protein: CASRSAGQVNEKLFF; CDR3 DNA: TGTGCCAGCAGGAGTGCCGGACAGGTTAATGAAAAACTGTTTTTT
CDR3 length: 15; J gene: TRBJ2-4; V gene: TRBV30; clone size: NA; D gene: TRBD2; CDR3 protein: CAWSRTSGVKNIQYF; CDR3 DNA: TGTGCCTGGAGTCGGACTAGCGGGGTTAAAAACATTCAGTACTTC
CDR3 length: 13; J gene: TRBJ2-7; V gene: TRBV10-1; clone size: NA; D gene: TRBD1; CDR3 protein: CASSGDSVGEQYF; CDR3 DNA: TGCGCCAGCAGTGGGGACAGTGTAGGGGAGCAGTACTTC
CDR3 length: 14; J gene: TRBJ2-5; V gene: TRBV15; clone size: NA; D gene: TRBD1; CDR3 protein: CATSPRDRWETQYF; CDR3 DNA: TGTGCCACCAGCCCCCGGGACAGATGGGAGACCCAGTACTTC
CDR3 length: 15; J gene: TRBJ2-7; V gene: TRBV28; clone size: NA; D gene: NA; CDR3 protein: CASSRDNRASGEQYF; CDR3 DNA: TGTGCCAGCAGTCGAGACAATAGAGCCTCAGGAGAGCAGTACTTC
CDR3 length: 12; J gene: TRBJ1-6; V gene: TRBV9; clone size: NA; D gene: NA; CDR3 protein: CASSVELSPLHF; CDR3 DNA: TGTGCCAGCAGCGTAGAGCTTTCACCCCTCCACTTT
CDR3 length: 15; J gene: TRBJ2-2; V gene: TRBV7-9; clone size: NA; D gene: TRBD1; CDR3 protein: CASSTGQAGTGELFF; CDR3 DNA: TGTGCCAGCAGCACAGGACAGGCCGGCACCGGGGAGCTGTTTTTT
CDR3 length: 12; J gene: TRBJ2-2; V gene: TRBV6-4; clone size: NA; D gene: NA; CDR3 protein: CASQTHTGELFF; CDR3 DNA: TGTGCCAGCCAGACTCATACCGGGGAGCTGTTTTTT
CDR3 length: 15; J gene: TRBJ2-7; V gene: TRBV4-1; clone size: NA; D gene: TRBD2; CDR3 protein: CASSQGLAANYEQYF; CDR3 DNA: TGCGCCAGCAGCCAGGGACTAGCGGCGAACTACGAGCAGTACTTC
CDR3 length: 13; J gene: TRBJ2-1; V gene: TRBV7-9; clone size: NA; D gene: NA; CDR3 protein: CASSLGASNEQFF; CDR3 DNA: TGTGCCAGCAGCTTAGGAGCCTCCAATGAGCAGTTCTTC
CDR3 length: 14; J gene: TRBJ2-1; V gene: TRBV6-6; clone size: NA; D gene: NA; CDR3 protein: CASSYMGWGDEQFF; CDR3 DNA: TGTGCCAGCAGTTACATGGGGTGGGGGGATGAGCAGTTCTTC
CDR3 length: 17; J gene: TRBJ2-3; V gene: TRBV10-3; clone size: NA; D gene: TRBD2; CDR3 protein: CAISELGLAGGTDTQYF; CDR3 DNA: TGTGCCATCAGTGAATTGGGACTAGCGGGAGGCACAGATACGCAGTATTTT
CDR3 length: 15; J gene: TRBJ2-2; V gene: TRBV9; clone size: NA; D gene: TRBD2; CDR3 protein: CASSVAGRVTGELFF; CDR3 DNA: TGTGCCAGCAGCGTAGCGGGGAGGGTCACCGGGGAGCTGTTTTTT
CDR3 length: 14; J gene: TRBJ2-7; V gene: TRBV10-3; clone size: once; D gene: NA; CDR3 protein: CATMDSTSSYEQYF; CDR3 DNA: TGTGCCACGATGGACAGCACCTCATCCTACGAGCAGTACTTC
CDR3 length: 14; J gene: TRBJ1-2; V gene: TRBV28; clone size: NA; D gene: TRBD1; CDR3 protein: CASSPDRESYGYTF; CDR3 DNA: TGTGCCAGCAGTCCGGACAGGGAGAGCTATGGCTACACCTTC
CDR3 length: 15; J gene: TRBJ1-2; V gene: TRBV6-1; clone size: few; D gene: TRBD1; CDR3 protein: CASSTLDRDSYGYTF; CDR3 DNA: TGTGCCAGCAGTACCCTGGACAGGGATAGTTATGGCTACACCTTC
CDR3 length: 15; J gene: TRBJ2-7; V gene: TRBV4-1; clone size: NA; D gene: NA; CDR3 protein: CASSQDLGTLYEQYF; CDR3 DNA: TGCGCCAGCAGCCAAGATTTGGGGACACTCTACGAGCAGTACTTC
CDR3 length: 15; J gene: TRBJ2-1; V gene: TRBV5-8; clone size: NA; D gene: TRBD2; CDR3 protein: CASSLGLASYNEQFF; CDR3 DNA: TGTGCCAGCAGCCTGGGACTAGCCTCCTACAATGAGCAGTTCTTC
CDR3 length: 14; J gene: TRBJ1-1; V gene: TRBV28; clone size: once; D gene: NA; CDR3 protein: CAIRVGDGNTEAFF; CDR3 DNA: TGTGCCATCCGGGTGGGAGACGGGAACACTGAAGCTTTCTTT
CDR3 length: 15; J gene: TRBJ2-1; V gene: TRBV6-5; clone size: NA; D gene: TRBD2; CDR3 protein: CASSLLTSGLTEWFF; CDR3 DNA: TGTGCCAGCAGTTTACTGACTAGCGGTCTGACGGAGTGGTTCTTC
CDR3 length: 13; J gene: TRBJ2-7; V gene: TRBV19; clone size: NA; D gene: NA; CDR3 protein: CASSMGLLSEQYF; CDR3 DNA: TGTGCCAGTAGTATGGGCCTACTTTCCGAGCAGTACTTC
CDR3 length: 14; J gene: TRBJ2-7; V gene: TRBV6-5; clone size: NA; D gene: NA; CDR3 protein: CASSRTTFAYEQYF; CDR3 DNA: TGTGCCAGCAGTCGGACAACATTTGCCTACGAGCAGTACTTC
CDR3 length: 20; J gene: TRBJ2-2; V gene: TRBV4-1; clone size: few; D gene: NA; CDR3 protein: CASSQERVPHLAQNTGELFF; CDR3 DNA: TGCGCCAGCAGCCAAGAGAGGGTTCCGCACCTAGCGCAGAACACCGGGGAGCTGTTTTTT
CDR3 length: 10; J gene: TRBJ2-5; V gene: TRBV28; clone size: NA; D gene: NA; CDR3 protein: CASSSETQYF; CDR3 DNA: TGTGCCAGCAGTTCTGAGACCCAGTACTTC
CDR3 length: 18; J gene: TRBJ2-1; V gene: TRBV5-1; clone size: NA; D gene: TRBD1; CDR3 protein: CASLGQGDRFSSYNEQFF; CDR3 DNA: TGCGCCAGCCTGGGACAGGGTGATCGGTTTAGCTCCTACAATGAGCAGTTCTTC
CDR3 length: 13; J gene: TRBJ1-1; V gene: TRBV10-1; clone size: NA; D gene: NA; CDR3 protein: CASSDPSAREAFF; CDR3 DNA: TGCGCCAGCAGTGACCCTTCAGCCAGGGAAGCTTTCTTT